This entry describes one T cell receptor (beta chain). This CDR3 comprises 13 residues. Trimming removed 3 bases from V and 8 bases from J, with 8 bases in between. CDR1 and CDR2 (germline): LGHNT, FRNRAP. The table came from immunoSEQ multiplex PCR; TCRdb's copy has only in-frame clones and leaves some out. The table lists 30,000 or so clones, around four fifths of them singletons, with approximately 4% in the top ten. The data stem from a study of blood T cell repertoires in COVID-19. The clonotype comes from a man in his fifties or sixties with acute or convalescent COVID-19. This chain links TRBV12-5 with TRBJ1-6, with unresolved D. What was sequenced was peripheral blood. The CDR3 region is CASGFRRDSPLHF. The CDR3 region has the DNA TGTGCTAGTGGTTTCCGGAGGGATTCACCCCTCCACTTT.